One T cell receptor beta chain is described in this entry. Antigen specificity is unknown. Sequencing was performed with immunoSEQ multiplex PCR; in TCRdb, only in-frame clones are kept and a portion is missing. The profile shows over 65,000 clones, about 85% of them singletons. This sample was included in a study of cytotoxic CD8 clonotypes in ibrutinib-treated CLL. For the study at large: Included were 11 relapsed/refractory and approximately 15 treatment-naive patients, of whom approximately 18 were IGHV unmutated. Response samples followed a median around 12 months of treatment, range 6 to 36. Study-level points and caveats: An increase in clonality occurred at ibrutinib response, followed by a return toward baseline at progression.

The germline gives CDR1 KGHSH, CDR2 LQKENI. Trimming took 2 bases from V and 5 from J; bases not matched to a gene: 5. This CDR3 is built from 15 residues. The chain has TRBV18 and TRBJ1-2; 10 nucleotides agree with TRBD1. The TCR comes from a human donor with chronic lymphocytic leukemia. The input for sequencing was PBMCs, taken after 12 months of ibrutinib treatment. The CDR3 here is CASSPTRDRGYGYTF. DNA for the CDR3: TGTGCCAGCTCACCAACCCGGGACAGGGGTTATGGCTACACCTTC.